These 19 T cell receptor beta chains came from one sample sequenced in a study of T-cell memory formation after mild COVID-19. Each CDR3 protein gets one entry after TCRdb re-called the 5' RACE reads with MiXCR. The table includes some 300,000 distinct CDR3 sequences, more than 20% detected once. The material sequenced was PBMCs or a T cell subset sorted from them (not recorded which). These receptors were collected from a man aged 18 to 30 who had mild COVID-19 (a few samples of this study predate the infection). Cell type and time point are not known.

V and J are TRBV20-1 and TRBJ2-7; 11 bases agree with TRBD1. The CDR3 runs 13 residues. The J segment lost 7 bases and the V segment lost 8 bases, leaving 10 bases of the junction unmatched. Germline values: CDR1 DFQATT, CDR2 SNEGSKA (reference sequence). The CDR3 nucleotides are TGCAGTACATACTCGGGACAGGGGGTAGAGCAGTACTTC. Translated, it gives CSTYSGQGVEQYF.

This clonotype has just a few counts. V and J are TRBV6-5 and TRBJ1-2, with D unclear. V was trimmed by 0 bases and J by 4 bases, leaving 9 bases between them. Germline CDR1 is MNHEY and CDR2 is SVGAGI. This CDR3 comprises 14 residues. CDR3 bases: TGTGCCAGCAGTTACTCGGGCGTGGGCTATGGCTACACCTTC. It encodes CASSYSGVGYGYTF.

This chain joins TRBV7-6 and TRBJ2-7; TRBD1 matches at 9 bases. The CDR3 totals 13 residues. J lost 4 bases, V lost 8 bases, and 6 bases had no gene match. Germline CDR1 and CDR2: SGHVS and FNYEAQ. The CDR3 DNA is TGTGCCAGCGGGACAGGGAAATGGTACGAGCAGTACTTC. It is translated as CASGTGKWYEQYF.

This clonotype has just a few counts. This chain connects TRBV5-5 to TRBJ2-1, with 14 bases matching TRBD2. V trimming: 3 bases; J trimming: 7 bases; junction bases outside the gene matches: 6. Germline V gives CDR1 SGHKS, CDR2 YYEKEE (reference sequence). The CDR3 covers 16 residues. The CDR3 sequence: CASSSGTSGGSNEQFF. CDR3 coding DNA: TGTGCCAGCAGCTCGGGGACTAGCGGGGGAAGTAATGAGCAGTTCTTC.

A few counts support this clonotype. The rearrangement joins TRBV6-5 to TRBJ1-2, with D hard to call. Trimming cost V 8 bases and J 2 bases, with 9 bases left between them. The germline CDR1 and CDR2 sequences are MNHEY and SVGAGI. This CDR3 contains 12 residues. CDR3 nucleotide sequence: TGTGCCAGCGGCCAGACCAACTATGGCTACACCTTC. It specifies CASGQTNYGYTF.

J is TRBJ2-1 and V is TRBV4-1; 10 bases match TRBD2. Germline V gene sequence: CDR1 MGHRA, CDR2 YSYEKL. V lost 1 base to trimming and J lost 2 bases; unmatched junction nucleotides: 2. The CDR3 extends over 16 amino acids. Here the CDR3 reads CASSQGSGGPYNEQFF. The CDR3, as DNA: TGCGCCAGCAGCCAAGGTAGCGGGGGGCCCTACAATGAGCAGTTCTTC.

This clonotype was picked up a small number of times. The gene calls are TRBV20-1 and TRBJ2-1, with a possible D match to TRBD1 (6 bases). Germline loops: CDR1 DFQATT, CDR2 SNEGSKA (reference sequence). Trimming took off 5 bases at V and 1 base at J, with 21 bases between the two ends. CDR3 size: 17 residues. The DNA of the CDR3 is TGCAGTGCTGCGGACAGTATTGGTTGGGGGTCCTACAATGAGCAGTTCTTC. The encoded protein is CSAADSIGWGSYNEQFF.

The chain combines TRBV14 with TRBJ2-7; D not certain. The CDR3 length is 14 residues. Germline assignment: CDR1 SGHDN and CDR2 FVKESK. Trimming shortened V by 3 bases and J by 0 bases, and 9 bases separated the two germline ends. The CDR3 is CASSQWPSSYEQYF. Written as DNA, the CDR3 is TGTGCCAGCAGCCAGTGGCCGAGCTCCTACGAGCAGTACTTC.

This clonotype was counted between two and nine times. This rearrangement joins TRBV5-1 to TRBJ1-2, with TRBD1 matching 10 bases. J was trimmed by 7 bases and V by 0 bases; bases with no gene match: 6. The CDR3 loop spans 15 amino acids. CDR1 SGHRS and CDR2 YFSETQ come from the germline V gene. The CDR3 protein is CASSLGDRGIGGYTF. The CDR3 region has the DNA TGCGCCAGCAGCTTGGGGGACAGGGGAATCGGTGGCTACACCTTC.

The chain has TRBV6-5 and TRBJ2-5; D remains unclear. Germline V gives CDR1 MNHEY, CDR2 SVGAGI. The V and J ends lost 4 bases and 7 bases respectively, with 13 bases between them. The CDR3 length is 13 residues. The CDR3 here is CASSSQGTGTQYF. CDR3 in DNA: TGTGCCAGCAGTTCCCAAGGAACGGGGACCCAGTACTTC.

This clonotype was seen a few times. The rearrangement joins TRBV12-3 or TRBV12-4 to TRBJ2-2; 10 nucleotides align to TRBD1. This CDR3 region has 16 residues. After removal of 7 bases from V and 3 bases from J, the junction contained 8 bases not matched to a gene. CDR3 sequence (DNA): TGTGCCAGCACCTTAGGAGGGACAGGGGACACCGGGGAGCTGTTTTTT. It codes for CASTLGGTGDTGELFF.

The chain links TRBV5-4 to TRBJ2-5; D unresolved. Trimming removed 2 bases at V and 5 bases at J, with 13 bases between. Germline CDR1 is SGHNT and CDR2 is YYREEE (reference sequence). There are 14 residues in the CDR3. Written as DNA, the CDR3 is TGTGCCAGCAGCTTACCGCGTGGGCCTGAGACCCAGTACTTC. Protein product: CASSLPRGPETQYF.

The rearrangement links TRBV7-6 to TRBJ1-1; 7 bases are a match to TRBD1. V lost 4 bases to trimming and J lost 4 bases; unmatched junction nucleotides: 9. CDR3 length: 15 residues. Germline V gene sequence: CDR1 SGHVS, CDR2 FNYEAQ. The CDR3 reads CASSSRQGTSTEAFF. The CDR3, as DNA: TGTGCCAGCAGCTCCAGACAGGGTACTTCCACTGAAGCTTTCTTT.

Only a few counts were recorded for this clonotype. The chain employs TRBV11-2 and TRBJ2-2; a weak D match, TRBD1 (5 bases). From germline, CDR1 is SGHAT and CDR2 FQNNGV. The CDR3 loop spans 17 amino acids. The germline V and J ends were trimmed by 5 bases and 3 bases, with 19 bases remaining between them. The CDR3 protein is CASSLRWGRRDTGELFF. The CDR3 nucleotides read TGTGCCAGCAGCCTAAGGTGGGGCAGACGGGACACCGGGGAGCTGTTTTTT.

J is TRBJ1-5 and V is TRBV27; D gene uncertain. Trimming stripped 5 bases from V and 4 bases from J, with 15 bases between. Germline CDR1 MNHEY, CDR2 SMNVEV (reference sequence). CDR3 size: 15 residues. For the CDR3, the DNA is TGTGCCAGCAGTCTCTTCGGGGTAGGGAATCAGCCCCAGCATTTT. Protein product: CASSLFGVGNQPQHF.

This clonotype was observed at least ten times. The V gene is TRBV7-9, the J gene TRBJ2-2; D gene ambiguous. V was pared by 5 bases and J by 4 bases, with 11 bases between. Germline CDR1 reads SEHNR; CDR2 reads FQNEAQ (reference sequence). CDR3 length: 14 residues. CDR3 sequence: CASSHRVPTGELFF. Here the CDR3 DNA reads TGTGCCAGCAGCCACCGGGTCCCCACCGGGGAGCTGTTTTTT.

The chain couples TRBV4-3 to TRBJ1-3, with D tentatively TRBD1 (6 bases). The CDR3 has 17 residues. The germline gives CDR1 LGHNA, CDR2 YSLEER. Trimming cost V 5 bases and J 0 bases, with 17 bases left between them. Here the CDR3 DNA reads TGCGCCAGCAGCTGTACCAGGGGCCCGGACTCTGGAAACACCATATATTTT. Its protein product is CASSCTRGPDSGNTIYF.

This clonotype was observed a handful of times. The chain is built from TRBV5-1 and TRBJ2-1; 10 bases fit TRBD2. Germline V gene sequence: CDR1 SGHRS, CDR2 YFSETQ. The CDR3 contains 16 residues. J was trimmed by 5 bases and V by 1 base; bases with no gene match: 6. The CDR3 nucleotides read TGCGCCAGCAGCTTGATCCCTAGCGGGGGCCACAATGAGCAGTTCTTC. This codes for CASSLIPSGGHNEQFF.

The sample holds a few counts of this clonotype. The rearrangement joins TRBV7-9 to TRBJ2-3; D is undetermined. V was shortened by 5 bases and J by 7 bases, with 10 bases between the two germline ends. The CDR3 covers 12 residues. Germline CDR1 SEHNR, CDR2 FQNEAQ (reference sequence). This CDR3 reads CASSPRPNTQYF. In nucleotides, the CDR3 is TGTGCCAGCAGCCCCAGACCTAATACGCAGTATTTT.